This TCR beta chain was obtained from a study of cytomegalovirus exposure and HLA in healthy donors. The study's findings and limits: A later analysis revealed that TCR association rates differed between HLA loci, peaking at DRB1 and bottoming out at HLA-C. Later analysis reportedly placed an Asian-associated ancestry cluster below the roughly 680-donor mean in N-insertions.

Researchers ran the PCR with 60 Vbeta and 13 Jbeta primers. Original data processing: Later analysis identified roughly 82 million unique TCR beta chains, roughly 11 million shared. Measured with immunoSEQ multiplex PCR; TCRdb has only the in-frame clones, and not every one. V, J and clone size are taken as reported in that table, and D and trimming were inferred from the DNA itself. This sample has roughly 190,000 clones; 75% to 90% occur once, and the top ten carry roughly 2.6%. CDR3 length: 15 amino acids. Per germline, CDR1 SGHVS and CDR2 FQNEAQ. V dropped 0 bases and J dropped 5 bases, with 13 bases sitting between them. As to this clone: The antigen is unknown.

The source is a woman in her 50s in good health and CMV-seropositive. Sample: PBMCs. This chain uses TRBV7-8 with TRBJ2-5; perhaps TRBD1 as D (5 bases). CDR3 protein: CASSLAATVEETQYF. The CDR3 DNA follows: TGTGCCAGCAGCTTAGCGGCGACAGTGGAGGAGACCCAGTACTTC.